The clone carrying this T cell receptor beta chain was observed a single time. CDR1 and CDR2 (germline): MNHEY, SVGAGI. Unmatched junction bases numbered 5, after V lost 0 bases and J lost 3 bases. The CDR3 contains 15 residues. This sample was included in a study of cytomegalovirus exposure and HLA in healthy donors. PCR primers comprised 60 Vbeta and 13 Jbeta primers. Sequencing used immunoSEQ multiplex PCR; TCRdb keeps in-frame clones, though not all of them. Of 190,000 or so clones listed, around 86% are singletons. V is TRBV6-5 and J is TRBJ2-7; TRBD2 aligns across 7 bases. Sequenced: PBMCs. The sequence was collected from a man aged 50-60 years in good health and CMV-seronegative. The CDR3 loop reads CASSYSIRGGYEQYF. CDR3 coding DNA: TGTGCCAGCAGTTACTCGATTCGCGGGGGCTACGAGCAGTACTTC.